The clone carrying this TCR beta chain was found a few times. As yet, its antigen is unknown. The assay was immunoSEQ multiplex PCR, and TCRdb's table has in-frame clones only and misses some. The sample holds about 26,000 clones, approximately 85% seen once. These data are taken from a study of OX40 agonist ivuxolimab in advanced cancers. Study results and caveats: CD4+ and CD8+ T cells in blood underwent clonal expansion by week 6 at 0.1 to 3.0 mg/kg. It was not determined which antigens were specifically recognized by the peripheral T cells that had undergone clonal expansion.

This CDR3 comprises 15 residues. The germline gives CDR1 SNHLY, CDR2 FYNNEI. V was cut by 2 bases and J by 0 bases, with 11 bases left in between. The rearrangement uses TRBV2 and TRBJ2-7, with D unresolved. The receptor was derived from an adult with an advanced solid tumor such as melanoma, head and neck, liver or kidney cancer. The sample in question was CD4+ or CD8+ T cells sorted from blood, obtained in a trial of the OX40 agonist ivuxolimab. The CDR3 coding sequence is TGTGCCAGCAGTGAAAGGCAGAGACTCTCCTACGAGCAGTACTTC. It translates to CASSERQRLSYEQYF. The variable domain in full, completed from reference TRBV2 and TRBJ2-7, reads EPEVTQTPSHQVTQMGQEVILRCVPISNHLYFYWYRQILGQKVEFLVSFYNNEISEKSEIFDDQFSVERPDGSNFTLKIRSTKLEDSAMYFCASSERQRLSYEQYFGPGTRLTVT.